This T cell receptor (beta chain) was recorded in a study of beta chain features in type 1 diabetes. Across the study: The examined sorted cells totaled under 120 million across samples.

Investigators reverse transcribed all isolated RNA, so they sequenced expressed TCRB transcripts. Produced via immunoSEQ multiplex PCR; TCRdb's table is partial and in-frame only. In the table there are roughly 240,000 clones, roughly 24% of which are singletons. This clone was seen a handful of times. Its specificity is unknown. Study conclusions and caveats: Type 1 diabetes patients showed fewer insertions and more deletions at VDJ junctions. In all four CD4+ subsets, TCRB CDR3 length was significantly, moderately reduced in type 1 diabetes.

CD4+ naive, central memory, regulatory and stem cell-like memory subsets were isolated by sorting on CD45RO/CCR7/CD25/CD127/CD95/CD27. The specimen sequenced was naive CD4+ T cells from blood. The receptor comes from a woman aged 25 to 45 with type 1 diabetes.

The CDR3 nucleotides are TGCAGCGTTGTGGGGGCCATGAACACTGAAGCTTTCTTT. This sequence encodes CSVVGAMNTEAFF. The V gene is TRBV29-1, the J gene TRBJ1-1; tentatively, D is TRBD1 (6 bases). Trimming took off 4 bases at V and 0 bases at J, with 9 bases between the two ends. The CDR3 sequence is 13 residues long. Germline V lookup: CDR1 SQVTM, CDR2 ANQGSEA.